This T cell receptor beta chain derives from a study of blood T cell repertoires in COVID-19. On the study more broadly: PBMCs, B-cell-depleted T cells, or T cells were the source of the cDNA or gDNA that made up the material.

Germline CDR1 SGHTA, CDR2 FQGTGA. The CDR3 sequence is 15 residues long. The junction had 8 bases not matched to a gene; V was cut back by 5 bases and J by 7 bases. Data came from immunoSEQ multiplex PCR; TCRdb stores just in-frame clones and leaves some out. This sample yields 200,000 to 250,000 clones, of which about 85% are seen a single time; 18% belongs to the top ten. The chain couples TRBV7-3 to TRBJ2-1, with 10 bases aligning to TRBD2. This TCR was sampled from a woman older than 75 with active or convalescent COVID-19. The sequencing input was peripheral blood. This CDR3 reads CASSPQRGGLNEQFF. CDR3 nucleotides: TGTGCCAGCAGCCCCCAGCGGGGGGGCCTGAATGAGCAGTTCTTC.